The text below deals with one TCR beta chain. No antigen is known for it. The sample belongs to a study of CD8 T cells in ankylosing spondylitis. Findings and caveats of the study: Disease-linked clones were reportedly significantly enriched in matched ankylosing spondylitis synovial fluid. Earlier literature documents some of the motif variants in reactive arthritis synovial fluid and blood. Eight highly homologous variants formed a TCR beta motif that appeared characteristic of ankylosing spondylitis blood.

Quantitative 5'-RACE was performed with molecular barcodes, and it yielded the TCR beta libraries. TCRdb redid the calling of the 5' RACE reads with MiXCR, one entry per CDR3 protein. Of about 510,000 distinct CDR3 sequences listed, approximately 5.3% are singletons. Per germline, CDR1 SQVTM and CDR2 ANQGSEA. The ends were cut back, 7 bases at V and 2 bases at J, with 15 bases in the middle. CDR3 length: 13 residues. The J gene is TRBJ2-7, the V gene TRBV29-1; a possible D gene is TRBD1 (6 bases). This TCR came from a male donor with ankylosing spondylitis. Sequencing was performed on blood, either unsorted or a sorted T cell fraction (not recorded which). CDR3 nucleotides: TGCAGCGGAAGGGTGGGGGCTGCCTACGAGCAGTACTTC. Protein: CSGRVGAAYEQYF.